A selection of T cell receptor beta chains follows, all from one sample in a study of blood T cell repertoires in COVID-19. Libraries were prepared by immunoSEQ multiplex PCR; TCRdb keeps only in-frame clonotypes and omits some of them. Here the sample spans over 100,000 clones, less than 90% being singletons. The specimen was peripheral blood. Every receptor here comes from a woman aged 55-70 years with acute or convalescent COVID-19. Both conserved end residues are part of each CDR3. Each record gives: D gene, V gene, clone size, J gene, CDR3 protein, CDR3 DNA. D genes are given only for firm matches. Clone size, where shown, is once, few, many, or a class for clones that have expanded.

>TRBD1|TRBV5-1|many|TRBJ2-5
CASSLRPGTGARETQYF
TGCGCCAGCAGCTTGCGCCCCGGGACAGGGGCCCGAGAGACCCAGTACTTC
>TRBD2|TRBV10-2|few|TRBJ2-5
CASNILAGGQETQYF
TGCGCCAGCAACATACTAGCGGGGGGCCAAGAGACCCAGTACTTC
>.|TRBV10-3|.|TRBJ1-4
CAISSQESEKLFF
TGTGCCATCAGCTCACAGGAGTCTGAAAAACTGTTTTTT
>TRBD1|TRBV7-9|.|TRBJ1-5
CASSRDREFQPQHF
TGTGCCAGCAGCCGGGACAGGGAATTTCAGCCCCAGCATTTT
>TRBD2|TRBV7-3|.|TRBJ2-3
CASSLTNPGGSDTQYF
TGTGCCAGCAGCTTAACCAACCCCGGGGGGTCAGATACGCAGTATTTT
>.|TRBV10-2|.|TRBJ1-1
CASSEGTMNTEAFF
TGCGCCAGCAGTGAGGGGACAATGAACACTGAAGCTTTCTTT
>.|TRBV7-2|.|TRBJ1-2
CASSSAGGPYGYTF
TGTGCCAGCAGCTCCGCGGGCGGCCCTTATGGCTACACCTTC
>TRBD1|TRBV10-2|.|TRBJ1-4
CASSVGQGSSKLFF
TGCGCCAGCAGTGTAGGACAGGGGTCGTCAAAACTGTTTTTT
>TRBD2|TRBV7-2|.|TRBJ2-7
CASSEGLAVTYEQYF
TGTGCCAGCAGCGAGGGACTAGCGGTAACCTACGAGCAGTACTTC
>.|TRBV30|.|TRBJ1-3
CAWSADSPRRIGNTIYF
TGTGCCTGGAGTGCTGACAGCCCTAGACGAATAGGAAACACCATATATTTT
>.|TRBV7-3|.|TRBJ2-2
CASSPGLGGTGELFF
TGTGCCAGCAGCCCCGGACTAGGGGGCACCGGGGAGCTGTTTTTT
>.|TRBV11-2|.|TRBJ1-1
CASSLERGAEAFF
TGTGCCAGCAGCTTAGAACGAGGTGCTGAAGCTTTCTTT
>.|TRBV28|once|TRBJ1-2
CASRTGTLNYGYTF
TGTGCCAGCAGAACCGGGACACTGAACTATGGCTACACCTTC
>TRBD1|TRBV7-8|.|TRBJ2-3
CASSLAMTGTGVSDTQYF
TGTGCCAGCAGCTTAGCCATGACCGGGACAGGGGTTTCAGATACGCAGTATTTT
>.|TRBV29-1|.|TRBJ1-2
CSVGGNYGYTF
TGCAGCGTTGGAGGGAACTATGGCTACACCTTC
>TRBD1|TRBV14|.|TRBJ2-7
CASSPGTGYEQYF
TGTGCCAGCAGCCCCGGGACAGGGTACGAGCAGTACTTC
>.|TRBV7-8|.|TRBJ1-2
CASSLGTTGSLSYGYTF
TGTGCCAGCAGCTTAGGGACAACAGGGTCATTGAGCTATGGCTACACCTTC
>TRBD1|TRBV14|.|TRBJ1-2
CASSQSQTGGGYTF
TGTGCCAGCAGCCAAAGCCAGACAGGGGGAGGCTACACCTTC
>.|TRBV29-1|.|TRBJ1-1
CSVASGTLNTEAFF
TGCAGCGTCGCTTCCGGGACACTGAACACTGAAGCTTTCTTT
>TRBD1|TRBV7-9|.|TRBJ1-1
CASSSRQGPNTEAFF
TGTGCCAGCAGCTCCCGACAGGGGCCGAACACTGAAGCTTTCTTT
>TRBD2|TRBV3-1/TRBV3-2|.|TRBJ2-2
CASSQVLLAGGGELFF
TGTGCCAGCAGCCAAGTTTTGCTAGCGGGAGGCGGGGAGCTGTTTTTT
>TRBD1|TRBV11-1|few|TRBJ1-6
CASATGGSYNSPLHF
TGTGCCAGCGCGACAGGGGGCTCCTATAATTCACCCCTCCACTTT
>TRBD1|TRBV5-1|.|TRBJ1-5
CASSLEGQGEPQHF
TGCGCCAGCAGCTTGGAGGGACAGGGAGAGCCCCAGCATTTT
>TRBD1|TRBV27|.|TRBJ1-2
CASSLTGTYGYTF
TGTGCCAGCAGTTTGACAGGGACCTATGGCTACACCTTC
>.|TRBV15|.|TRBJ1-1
CATSNFGGDTEAFF
TGTGCCACCAGCAACTTTGGGGGGGACACTGAAGCTTTCTTT
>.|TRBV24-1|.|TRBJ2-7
CATSDLREQYF
TGTGCCACCAGTGATTTACGGGAGCAGTACTTC
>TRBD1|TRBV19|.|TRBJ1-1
CASKDRADTEAFF
TGTGCCAGCAAAGACAGGGCGGACACTGAAGCTTTCTTT
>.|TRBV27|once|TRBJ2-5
CASSFRMQETQYF
TGTGCCAGCAGTTTTAGAATGCAAGAGACCCAGTACTTC
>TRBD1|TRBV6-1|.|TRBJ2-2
CASSGQGPPNTGELFF
TGTGCCAGCAGTGGACAGGGACCCCCGAACACCGGGGAGCTGTTTTTT
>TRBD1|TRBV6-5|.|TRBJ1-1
CASSYGRTGNTEAFF
TGTGCCAGCAGTTACGGAAGGACAGGGAACACTGAAGCTTTCTTT
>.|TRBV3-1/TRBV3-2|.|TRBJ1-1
CASSQLRGNTEAFF
TGTGCCAGCAGCCAACTACGGGGGAACACTGAAGCTTTCTTT
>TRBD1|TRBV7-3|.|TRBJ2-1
CASSPGQETNEQFF
TGTGCCAGCAGCCCCGGACAGGAGACCAATGAGCAGTTCTTC
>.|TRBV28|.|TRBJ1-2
CASRDSRDYGYTF
TGTGCCAGCAGGGACAGCCGAGACTATGGCTACACCTTC
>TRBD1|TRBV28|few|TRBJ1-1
CASSLGTAVMNTEAFF
TGTGCCAGCAGTCTCGGGACAGCCGTCATGAACACTGAAGCTTTCTTT
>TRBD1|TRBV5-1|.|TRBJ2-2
CASSQDPQGATGELFF
TGCGCCAGCAGCCAGGATCCACAGGGGGCTACCGGGGAGCTGTTTTTT
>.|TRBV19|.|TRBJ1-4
CASSIKGGIAEKLFF
TGTGCCAGTAGTATCAAGGGAGGGATTGCTGAAAAACTGTTTTTT
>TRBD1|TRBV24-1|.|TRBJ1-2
CATSDTSLTGSGYTF
TGTGCCACCAGTGACACGTCCCTGACAGGGTCTGGCTACACCTTC
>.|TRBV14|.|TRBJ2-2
CASSKLGELFF
TGTGCCAGCAGCAAGCTAGGGGAGCTGTTTTTT
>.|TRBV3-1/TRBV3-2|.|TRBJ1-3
CASSRRQNQGAGNTIYF
TGTGCCAGCAGCCGTCGACAGAACCAGGGCGCTGGAAACACCATATATTTT
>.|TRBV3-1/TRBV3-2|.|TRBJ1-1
CASSQVFRMGGAVTEAFF
TGTGCCAGCAGCCAAGTCTTCCGTATGGGGGGGGCGGTCACTGAAGCTTTCTTT
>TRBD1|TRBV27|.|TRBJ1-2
CASSPSAGQIIYGYTF
TGTGCCAGCAGTCCCAGCGCGGGACAGATCATCTATGGCTACACCTTC
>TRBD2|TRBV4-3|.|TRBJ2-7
CASSPGTSGPYEQYF
TGCGCCAGCAGCCCCGGGACTAGCGGACCCTACGAGCAGTACTTC
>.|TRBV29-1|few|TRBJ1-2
CSVEDWEGVGNYGYTF
TGCAGCGTTGAAGACTGGGAGGGGGTTGGGAACTATGGCTACACCTTC
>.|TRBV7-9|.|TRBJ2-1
CASSLEGPGEQFF
TGTGCCAGCAGCTTAGAAGGTCCGGGTGAGCAGTTCTTC